These 8 T cell receptor beta chains came from one sample sequenced in a study of T cells after yellow fever vaccination. One entry per CDR3 protein, called by TCRdb with MiXCR from the 5' RACE reads. The sample includes about 63,000 distinct CDR3 sequences, 6% to 7.5% of them seen just once. This specimen consisted of CD8+ T cells sorted from PBMCs, obtained 15 days after the yellow fever booster vaccination. Source of these receptors: a man aged 30 to 39 who received the YFV17D yellow fever vaccine.

This clonotype occurred many times. The chain is built from TRBV20-1 and TRBJ1-2, with TRBD1 as a possible D gene (5 bases). Germline values: CDR1 DFQATT, CDR2 SNEGSKA (reference sequence). The CDR3 totals 12 residues. Trimming took off 6 bases at V and 4 bases at J, with 12 bases between the two ends. CDR3 loop: CSAGGAGYGYTF. The CDR3 DNA reads as TGCAGTGCCGGAGGGGCAGGCTATGGCTACACCTTC.

This clonotype was recorded many times. This chain connects TRBV10-3 to TRBJ2-3; possible D gene TRBD2, 6 bases. Germline CDR1 reads ENHRY; CDR2 reads SYGVKD. The V end was cut by 3 bases, the J end by 4 bases, with 11 bases between. CDR3 length: 14 residues. The CDR3 nucleotides read TGTGCCATCAGTGACCCGGGGACTCCAGATACGCAGTATTTT. Its protein is CAISDPGTPDTQYF.

The sample holds a few counts of this clonotype. The chain joins TRBV4-2 to TRBJ2-4, with 7 bases fitting TRBD1. This CDR3 has 15 residues. V shed 0 bases and J 7 bases; nucleotides not matched to a gene: 6. Germline V gene lookup returns CDR1 LGHNA and CDR2 YNFKEQ. The CDR3 sequence: CASSQDEQGTNIQYF. In DNA, the CDR3 is TGTGCCAGCAGCCAAGATGAACAGGGGACCAACATTCAGTACTTC.

Comment on this clonotype: Sequence at one end of the junction differs from germline and may be a read error. The rearrangement uses TRBV3-1 and TRBJ2-1; 10 positions agree with TRBD2. This CDR3 region has 17 residues. Germline CDR1 reads LGHDT; CDR2 reads YNNKEL (reference sequence). Here the CDR3 reads CATSQDPLAGVHNEQFF. DNA of the CDR3: TGTGCCACCAGCCAAGATCCTCTAGCGGGAGTCCACAATGAGCAGTTCTTC.

This clonotype was observed at least ten times. The chain carries TRBV5-1 and TRBJ2-3, with 8 nucleotides matching TRBD1. Germline CDR1 reads SGHRS; CDR2 reads YFSETQ. The V gene end was trimmed by 1 base and the J gene end by 5 bases; junction bases not matched to a gene: 9. The CDR3 consists of 16 residues. CDR3 nucleotides: TGCGCCAGCAGCTTGTACTCCGGCAGGGGGCTAGATACGCAGTATTTT. This sequence encodes CASSLYSGRGLDTQYF.

This clonotype was recorded at least ten times. The chain joins TRBV20-1 to TRBJ2-7; the D gene is possibly TRBD2 (5 bases). The CDR3 loop spans 13 amino acids. Germline V gene sequence: CDR1 DFQATT, CDR2 SNEGSKA (reference sequence). The V gene lost 5 bases and the J gene lost 3 bases, with 14 bases spanning the gap. The CDR3 loop is CSARGPADYEQYF. Here the CDR3 DNA reads TGCAGTGCTCGCGGGCCGGCGGACTACGAGCAGTACTTC.

The chain has TRBV28 and TRBJ2-3; 10 positions match TRBD2. From germline, CDR1 is MDHEN and CDR2 SYDVKM. Unmatched junction bases numbered 12, after V lost 1 base and J lost 2 bases. The CDR3 covers 19 residues. CDR3 nucleotide sequence: TGTGCCAGCAGTTTATATGCTAGCGGGAGTAATCAGGACACAGATACGCAGTATTTT. It encodes CASSLYASGSNQDTDTQYF. Filled out from reference TRBV28 and TRBJ2-3, the complete variable domain reads DVKVTQSSRYLVKRTGEKVFLECVQDMDHENMFWYRQDPGLGLRLIYFSYDVKMKEKGDIPEGYSVSREKKERFSLILESASTNQTSMYLCASSLYASGSNQDTDTQYFGPGTRLTVL.

This clonotype occurred many times. The rearrangement uses TRBV13 and TRBJ2-5, with 10 bases identical to TRBD1. CDR3 length: 16 residues. Germline CDR1 and CDR2: PRHDT and FYEKMQ (reference sequence). Trimming cost V 5 bases and J 5 bases; bases outside gene matches: 11. CDR3 DNA: TGTGCCAGCAGCGGCCGGACAGGACAGGGGGACGAGACCCAGTACTTC. Protein product: CASSGRTGQGDETQYF.